The T cell receptor (beta chain) described here comes from a study of cytomegalovirus exposure and HLA in healthy donors. Germline trimming cut 5 bases from V and 2 bases from J; bases unmatched to any gene: 4. The CDR3 consists of 15 residues. CDR1 and CDR2 from the germline V gene are MDHEN and SYDVKM. This clone was seen a few times. This PCR relied on a set of 60 Vbeta primers and 13 Jbeta primers. Libraries were prepared by immunoSEQ multiplex PCR; TCRdb keeps only in-frame clonotypes and omits some of them. This sample has around 160,000 clones, with roughly 87% found just once. V gene TRBV28 combines with J gene TRBJ2-2; 8 bases map to TRBD1. The receptor was isolated from a man aged 45-65 years in good health and CMV-seropositive. Material: PBMCs. Here the CDR3 reads CASSAGTGNTGELFF. CDR3 DNA: TGTGCCAGCAGTGCCGGGACAGGAAACACCGGGGAGCTGTTTTTT.